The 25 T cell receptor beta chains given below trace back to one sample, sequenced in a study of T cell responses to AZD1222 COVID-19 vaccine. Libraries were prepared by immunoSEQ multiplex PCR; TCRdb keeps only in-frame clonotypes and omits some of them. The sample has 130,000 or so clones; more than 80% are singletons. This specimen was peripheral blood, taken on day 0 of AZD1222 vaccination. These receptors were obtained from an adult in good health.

CDR3 coding DNA: TGTGCCAGCAGCCGCCGGGGCAGGAGCTCCTACGAGCAGTACTTC. Protein product: CASSRRGRSSYEQYF. The rearrangement joins TRBV5-8 to TRBJ2-7; perhaps D is TRBD1 or TRBD2 (5 bases each). The V gene lost 4 bases and the J gene lost 0 bases, with 14 bases spanning the gap. The germline gives CDR1 SGHTS, CDR2 YDEGEE. The CDR3 runs 15 residues. Together with reference TRBV5-8 and TRBJ2-7, the CDR3 gives the full variable domain: EAGVTQSPTHLIKTRGQQATLRCSPISGHTSVYWYQQALGLGLQFLLWYDEGEERNRGNFPPRFSGRQFPNYSSELNVNALELEDSALYLCASSRRGRSSYEQYFGPGTRLTVT.

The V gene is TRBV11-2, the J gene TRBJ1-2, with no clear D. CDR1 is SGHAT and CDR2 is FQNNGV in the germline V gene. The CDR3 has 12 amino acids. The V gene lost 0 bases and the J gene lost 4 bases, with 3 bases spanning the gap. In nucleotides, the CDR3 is TGTGCCAGCAGCTTAGAGGGCTATGGCTACACCTTC. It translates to CASSLEGYGYTF. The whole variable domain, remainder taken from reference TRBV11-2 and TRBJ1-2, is EAGVAQSPRYKIIEKRQSVAFWCNPISGHATLYWYQQILGQGPKLLIQFQNNGVVDDSQLPKDRFSAERLKGVDSTLKIQPAKLEDSAVYLCASSLEGYGYTFGSGTRLTVV.

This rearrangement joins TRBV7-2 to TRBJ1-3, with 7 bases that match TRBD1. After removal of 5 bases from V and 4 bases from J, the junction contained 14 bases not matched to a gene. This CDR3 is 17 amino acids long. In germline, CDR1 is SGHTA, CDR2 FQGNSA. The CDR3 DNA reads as TGTGCCAGCAGCCTCTACACGTCAACAGGGGAAGGAAACACCATATATTTT. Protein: CASSLYTSTGEGNTIYF.

CDR3 sequence (DNA): TGTGCCAGCGGAGTAACCGGAGGGACTGAAGCTTTCTTT. Protein: CASGVTGGTEAFF. The rearrangement links TRBV19 to TRBJ1-1; D gene ambiguous. V gave up 9 bases and J gave up 5 bases, with 16 bases separating them. This CDR3 is built from 13 residues. Germline V gives CDR1 LNHDA, CDR2 SQIVND (reference sequence). The whole variable domain, filled in from reference TRBV19 and TRBJ1-1, reads DGGITQSPKYLFRKEGQNVTLSCEQNLNHDAMYWYRQDPGQGLRLIYYSQIVNDFQKGDIAEGYSVSREKKESFPLTVTSAQKNPTAFYLCASGVTGGTEAFFGQGTRLTVV.

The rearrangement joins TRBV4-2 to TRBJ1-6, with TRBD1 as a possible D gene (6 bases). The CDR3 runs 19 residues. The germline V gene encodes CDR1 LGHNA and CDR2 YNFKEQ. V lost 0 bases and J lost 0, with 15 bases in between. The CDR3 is CASSQDPPGASSYNSPLHF. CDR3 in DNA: TGTGCCAGCAGCCAAGACCCCCCAGGGGCCAGCTCCTATAATTCACCCCTCCACTTT.

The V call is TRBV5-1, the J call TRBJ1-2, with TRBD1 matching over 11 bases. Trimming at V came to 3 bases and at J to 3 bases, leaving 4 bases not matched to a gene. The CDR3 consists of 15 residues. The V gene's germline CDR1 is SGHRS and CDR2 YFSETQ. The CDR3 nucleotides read TGCGCCAGCAGCTCTATGGGACAGGGGGACTATGGCTACACCTTC. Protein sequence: CASSSMGQGDYGYTF. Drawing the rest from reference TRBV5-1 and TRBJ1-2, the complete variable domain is KAGVTQTPRYLIKTRGQQVTLSCSPISGHRSVSWYQQTPGQGLQFLFEYFSETQRNKGNFPGRFSGRQFSNSRSEMNVSTLELGDSALYLCASSSMGQGDYGYTFGSGTRLTVV.

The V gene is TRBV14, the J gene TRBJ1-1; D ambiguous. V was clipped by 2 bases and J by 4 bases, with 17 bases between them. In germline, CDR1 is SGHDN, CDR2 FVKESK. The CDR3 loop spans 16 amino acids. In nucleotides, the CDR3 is TGTGCCAGCAGCCAAAAAATCCCAAGCTTGGGCACTGAAGCTTTCTTT. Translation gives CASSQKIPSLGTEAFF. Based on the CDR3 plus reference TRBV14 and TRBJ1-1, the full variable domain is EAGVTQFPSHSVIEKGQTVTLRCDPISGHDNLYWYRRVMGKEIKFLLHFVKESKQDESGMPNNRFLAERTGGTYSTLKVQPAELEDSGVYFCASSQKIPSLGTEAFFGQGTRLTVV.

The CDR3 coding sequence is TGTGCCAGCAGCTTAGGTACAGGGGTGGGCTACACCTTC. Amino acid sequence: CASSLGTGVGYTF. The rearrangement joins TRBV7-9 to TRBJ1-2; TRBD1 matches at 7 bases. V shed 1 base, J shed 8 bases, and the junction held 4 bases outside the gene matches. This CDR3 contains 13 residues. Germline loops: CDR1 SEHNR, CDR2 FQNEAQ (reference sequence).

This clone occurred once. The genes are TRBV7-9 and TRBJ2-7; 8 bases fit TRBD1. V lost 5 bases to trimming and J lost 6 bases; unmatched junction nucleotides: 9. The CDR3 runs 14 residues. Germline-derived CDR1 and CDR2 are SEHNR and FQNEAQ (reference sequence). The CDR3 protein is CASSGRTGPGEQYF. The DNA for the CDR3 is TGTGCCAGCAGCGGCCGGACAGGGCCGGGCGAGCAGTACTTC.

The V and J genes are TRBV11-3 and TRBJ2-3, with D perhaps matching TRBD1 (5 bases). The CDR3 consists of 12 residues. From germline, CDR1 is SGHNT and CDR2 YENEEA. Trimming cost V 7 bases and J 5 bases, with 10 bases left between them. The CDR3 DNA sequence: TGTGCCAGCAAAGGGGTTGGAGATACGCAGTATTTT. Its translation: CASKGVGDTQYF.

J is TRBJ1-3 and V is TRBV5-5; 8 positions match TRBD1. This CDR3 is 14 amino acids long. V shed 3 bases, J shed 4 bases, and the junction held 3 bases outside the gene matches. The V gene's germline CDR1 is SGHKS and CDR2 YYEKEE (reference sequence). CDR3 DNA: TGTGCCAGCAGCTGGACAGGGTCCGGAAACACCATATATTTT. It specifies CASSWTGSGNTIYF.

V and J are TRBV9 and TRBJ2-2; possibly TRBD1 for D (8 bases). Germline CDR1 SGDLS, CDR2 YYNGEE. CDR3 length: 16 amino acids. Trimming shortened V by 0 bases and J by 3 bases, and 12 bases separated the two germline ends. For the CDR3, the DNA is TGTGCCAGCAGCGTAGCCACAGGGGGGGACACCGGGGAGCTGTTTTTT. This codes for CASSVATGGDTGELFF.

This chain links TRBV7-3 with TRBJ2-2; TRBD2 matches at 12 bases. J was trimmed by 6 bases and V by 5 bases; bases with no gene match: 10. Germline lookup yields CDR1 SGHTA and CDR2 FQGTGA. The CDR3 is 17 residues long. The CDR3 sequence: CASSPLAGGPSAGELFF. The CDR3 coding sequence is TGTGCCAGCAGCCCTCTAGCGGGGGGGCCCTCGGCCGGGGAGCTGTTTTTT. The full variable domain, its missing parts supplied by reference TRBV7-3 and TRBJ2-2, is GAGVSQTPSNKVTEKGKYVELRCDPISGHTALYWYRQSLGQGPEFLIYFQGTGAADDSGLPNDRFFAVRPEGSVSTLKIQRTERGDSAVYLCASSPLAGGPSAGELFFGEGSRLTVL.

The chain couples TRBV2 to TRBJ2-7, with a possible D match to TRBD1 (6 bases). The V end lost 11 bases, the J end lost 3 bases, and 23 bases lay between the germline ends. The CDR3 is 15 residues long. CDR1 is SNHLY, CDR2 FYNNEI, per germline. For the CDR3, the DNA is TGTGCCGTATCCCCCCGAGGGGGTTACAACTACGAGCAGTACTTC. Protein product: CAVSPRGGYNYEQYF.

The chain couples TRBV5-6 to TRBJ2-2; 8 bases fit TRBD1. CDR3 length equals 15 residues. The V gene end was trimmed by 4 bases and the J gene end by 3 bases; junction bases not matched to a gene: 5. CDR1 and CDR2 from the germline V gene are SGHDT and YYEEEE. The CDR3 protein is CASSRDRRYTGELFF. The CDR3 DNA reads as TGTGCCAGCAGCCGGGACAGGCGTTACACCGGGGAGCTGTTTTTT.

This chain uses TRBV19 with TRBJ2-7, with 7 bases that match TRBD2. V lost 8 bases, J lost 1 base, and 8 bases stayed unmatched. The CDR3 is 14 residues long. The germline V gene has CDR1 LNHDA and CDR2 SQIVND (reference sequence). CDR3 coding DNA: TGTGCCAGTTCCCCCCTAGCGGAGTCCTACGAGCAGTACTTC. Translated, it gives CASSPLAESYEQYF.

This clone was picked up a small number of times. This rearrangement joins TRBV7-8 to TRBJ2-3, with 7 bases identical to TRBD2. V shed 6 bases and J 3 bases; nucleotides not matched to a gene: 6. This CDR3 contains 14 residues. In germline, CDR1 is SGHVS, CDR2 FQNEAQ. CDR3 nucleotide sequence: TGTGCCAGCAGTGGGTCGGGGGGAACAGATACGCAGTATTTT. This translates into CASSGSGGTDTQYF.

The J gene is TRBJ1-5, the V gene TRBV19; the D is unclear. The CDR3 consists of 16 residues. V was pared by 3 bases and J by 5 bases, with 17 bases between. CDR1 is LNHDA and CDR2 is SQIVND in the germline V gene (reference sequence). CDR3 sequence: CASSIFAASRHQPQHF. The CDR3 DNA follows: TGTGCCAGTAGTATTTTTGCCGCGTCCCGTCATCAGCCCCAGCATTTT.

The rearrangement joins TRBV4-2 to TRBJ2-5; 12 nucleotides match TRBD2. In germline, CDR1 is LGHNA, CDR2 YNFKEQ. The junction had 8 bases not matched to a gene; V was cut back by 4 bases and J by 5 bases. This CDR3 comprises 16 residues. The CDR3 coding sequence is TGTGCCAGCAGCCCATCTAGCGGGAGGGCGGGGGAGACCCAGTACTTC. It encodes CASSPSSGRAGETQYF.

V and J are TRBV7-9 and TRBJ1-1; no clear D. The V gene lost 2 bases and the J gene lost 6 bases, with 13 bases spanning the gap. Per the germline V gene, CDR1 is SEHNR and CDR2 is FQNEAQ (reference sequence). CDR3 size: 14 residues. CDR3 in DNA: TGTGCCAGCAGCTTATCGGAGGGCGTGGCTGAAGCTTTCTTT. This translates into CASSLSEGVAEAFF.

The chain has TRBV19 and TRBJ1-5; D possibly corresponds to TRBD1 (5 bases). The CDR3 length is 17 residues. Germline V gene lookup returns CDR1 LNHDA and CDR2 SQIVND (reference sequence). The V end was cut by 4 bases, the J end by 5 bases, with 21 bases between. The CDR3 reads CASSTRGISTGYQPQHF. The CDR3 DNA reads TGTGCCAGTAGTACTAGGGGTATTTCGACGGGGTATCAGCCCCAGCATTTT.

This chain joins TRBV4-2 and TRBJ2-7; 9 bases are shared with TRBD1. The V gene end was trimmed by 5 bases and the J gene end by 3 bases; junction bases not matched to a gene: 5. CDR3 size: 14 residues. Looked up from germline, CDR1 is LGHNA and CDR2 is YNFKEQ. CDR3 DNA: TGTGCCAGCAGCGCTCCGACAGGGGGCTACGAGCAGTACTTC. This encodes CASSAPTGGYEQYF.

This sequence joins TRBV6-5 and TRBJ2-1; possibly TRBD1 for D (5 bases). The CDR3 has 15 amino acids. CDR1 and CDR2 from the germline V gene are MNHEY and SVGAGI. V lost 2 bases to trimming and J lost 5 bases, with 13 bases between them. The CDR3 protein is CASSYGQGINNEQFF. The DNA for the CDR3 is TGTGCCAGCAGTTACGGGCAGGGTATCAACAATGAGCAGTTCTTC.

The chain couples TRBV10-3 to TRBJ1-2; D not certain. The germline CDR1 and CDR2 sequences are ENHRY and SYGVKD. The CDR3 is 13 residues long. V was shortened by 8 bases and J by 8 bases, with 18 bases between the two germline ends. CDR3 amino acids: CAIHSAAVGGYTF. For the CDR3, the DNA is TGTGCCATCCACTCCGCAGCAGTGGGCGGCTACACCTTC.

This CDR3 is CASSLGPGGGEVKNIQYF. DNA of the CDR3: TGCGCCAGCAGCTTGGGTCCAGGGGGAGGAGAGGTCAAAAACATTCAGTACTTC. The rearrangement joins TRBV5-1 to TRBJ2-4, with D possibly being TRBD1 (7 bases). Per germline, CDR1 SGHRS and CDR2 YFSETQ. V was cut by 0 bases and J by 3 bases, with 19 bases left in between. The CDR3 has 18 residues. Combining the CDR3 with reference TRBV5-1 and TRBJ2-4 gives the whole variable domain KAGVTQTPRYLIKTRGQQVTLSCSPISGHRSVSWYQQTPGQGLQFLFEYFSETQRNKGNFPGRFSGRQFSNSRSEMNVSTLELGDSALYLCASSLGPGGGEVKNIQYFGAGTRLSVL.